This T cell receptor beta chain was found in a study of response to subunit inactivated influenza vaccine. This clonotype has just a few counts. Antigen: not known. Overall study results and limits: Few new T cells, the authors suggested, are recruited by each seasonal influenza vaccination.

TCRdb analysed the RT-PCR reads with MiXCR anew, one entry per CDR3 protein. The sample has some 500,000 distinct CDR3 sequences, 15% to 20% seen once. This TCR was recovered from a man aged 45-69 years who received an inactivated influenza vaccine. This specimen consisted of CD4+ T cells sorted from PBMCs, obtained approximately 25 months after vaccination.

DNA of the CDR3: TGTGCCAGCAGTTTAGTGGGGGGCCTAACCTACAATGAGCAGTTCTTC. Its translation: CASSLVGGLTYNEQFF. The chain is built from TRBV28 and TRBJ2-1; the D gene could be TRBD1 or TRBD2 (6 bases each). Germline lookup yields CDR1 MDHEN and CDR2 SYDVKM. V lost 2 bases and J 2 bases, leaving 13 bases between the germline ends. The CDR3 is 16 amino acids.